The 15 T cell receptor beta chains below were found in one sample sequenced in a study of regulatory T cells in long-lasting Graves disease. Time point denoted: newly diagnosed GD, antithyroid drugs for less than 3 months. The TCR library used RNA extracted from PBMCs. CDR3-region Arm-PCR and iRepertoire HTBI primers produced the TCR beta libraries. Using its own MiXCR run on the multiplex PCR reads, TCRdb lists one record per CDR3 protein. This sample has fewer than 550,000 distinct CDR3 sequences, with about a sixth found just once. These same records also appear under a second study, on T cells in Graves' hyperthyroidism and ophthalmopathy.

Sequences were derived from peripheral blood mononuclear cells (PBMCs), sampled at new diagnosis, from a patient treated with antithyroid drugs. The receptors derive from a woman between 18 and 29 years old with Graves disease.

This clonotype occurred a few times. The rearrangement links TRBV5-1 to TRBJ2-1, with a possible D match to TRBD1 (6 bases). Germline assignment: CDR1 SGHRS and CDR2 YFSETQ. V was pared by 3 bases and J by 8 bases, with 15 bases between. CDR3 size: 14 residues. In DNA, the CDR3 is TGCGCCAGCAGCTCCGGGACCCAGGGGTATGAGCAGTTCTTC. It codes for CASSSGTQGYEQFF.

The chain has TRBV18 and TRBJ1-3; 7 bases are shared with TRBD1. The CDR3 consists of 17 residues. The trim removed 4 bases at V and 0 bases at J, leaving 9 bases unmatched. In germline, CDR1 is KGHSH, CDR2 LQKENI. The DNA for the CDR3 is TGTGCCAGCTCACAACTACCGGGACAGAACTCTGGAAACACCATATATTTT. Residues: CASSQLPGQNSGNTIYF. Full variable domain (rest looked up from reference TRBV18 and TRBJ1-3): NAGVMQNPRHLVRRRGQEARLRCSPMKGHSHVYWYRQLPEEGLKFMVYLQKENIIDESGMPKERFSAEFPKEGPSILRIQQVVRGDSAAYFCASSQLPGQNSGNTIYFGEGSWLTVV.

This chain joins TRBV5-1 and TRBJ2-1; 8 positions agree with TRBD1. V lost 5 bases, J lost 4 bases, and 8 bases stayed unmatched. Germline V gene lookup returns CDR1 SGHRS and CDR2 YFSETQ. This CDR3 has 15 amino acids. CDR3 nucleotides: TGCGCCAGCAGGCTCGGACAGGGTGCTTACAATGAGCAGTTCTTC. This translates into CASRLGQGAYNEQFF.

Ten or more counts support this clonotype. The chain has TRBV20-1 and TRBJ2-1; D call uncertain. This CDR3 region has 11 residues. Per the germline V gene, CDR1 is DFQATT and CDR2 is SNEGSKA (reference sequence). V was cut by 5 bases and J by 4 bases, with 6 bases left in between. The CDR3 DNA follows: TGCAGTGCTGGATCTTACAATGAGCAGTTCTTC. This translates into CSAGSYNEQFF.

This chain links TRBV28 with TRBJ1-2; maybe TRBD1 (5 bases). CDR1 and CDR2 (germline): MDHEN, SYDVKM. The CDR3 totals 13 residues. Between the trimmed V and J ends, which lost 7 bases and 5 bases, there was a span of 14 bases. DNA for the CDR3: TGTGCCAGCACCCGGGACTCTTTATATGGCTACACCTTC. It codes for CASTRDSLYGYTF.

This clonotype was seen at least ten times. The chain employs TRBV5-1 and TRBJ2-2, with TRBD2 matching 10 bases. Germline CDR1 reads SGHRS; CDR2 reads YFSETQ. This CDR3 comprises 18 residues. V gave up 8 bases and J gave up 2 bases; unmatched junction bases: 15. CDR3 sequence reads: CARTPGLASHTNTGELFF. The CDR3 nucleotides read TGCGCCAGAACCCCGGGACTAGCGTCACACACCAACACCGGGGAGCTGTTTTTT.

This clonotype was recorded a few times. V is TRBV15 and J is TRBJ2-3, with no clear D. The CDR3 covers 17 residues. With 0 bases removed from V and 1 base from J, the gap between germline ends came to 14 bases. Germline V gives CDR1 LNHNV, CDR2 YYDKDF (reference sequence). The CDR3 DNA is TGTGCCACCAGCAGAGATCTAGGCGATGGGGGCACAGATACGCAGTATTTT. Translated: CATSRDLGDGGTDTQYF. Full variable domain (rest looked up from reference TRBV15 and TRBJ2-3): DAMVIQNPRYQVTQFGKPVTLSCSQTLNHNVMYWYQQKSSQAPKLLFHYYDKDFNNEADTPDNFQSRRPNTSFCFLDIRSPGLGDTAMYLCATSRDLGDGGTDTQYFGPGTRLTVL.

This clonotype was observed many times. V gene TRBV28 combines with J gene TRBJ2-1; no clear D. V dropped 6 bases and J dropped 8 bases, with 14 bases sitting between them. Germline CDR1 is MDHEN and CDR2 is SYDVKM. This CDR3 region has 13 residues. The CDR3 region has the DNA TGTGCCAGCAGGGCCTCCGAAGGCGATGAGCAGTTCTTC. This gives the protein CASRASEGDEQFF.

This clonotype appeared many times. V gene TRBV5-5 combines with J gene TRBJ2-7, with 8 bases fitting TRBD1. The CDR3 has 14 residues. CDR1 is SGHKS, CDR2 YYEKEE, per germline (reference sequence). Germline trimming cut 4 bases from V and 1 base from J; bases unmatched to any gene: 4. The CDR3 protein is CASSLRDRSYEQYF. In nucleotides, the CDR3 is TGTGCCAGCAGCCTCCGGGACAGGTCCTACGAGCAGTACTTC.

This clonotype showed up many times. V and J are TRBV10-3 and TRBJ2-3; maybe TRBD2 (5 bases). Germline-derived CDR1 and CDR2 are ENHRY and SYGVKD. The CDR3 loop spans 17 amino acids. V shed 3 bases and J shed 2 bases, with 18 bases lying between them. The CDR3 reads CAISDFPGTTPTDTQYF. The CDR3 DNA follows: TGTGCCATCAGTGATTTTCCGGGAACAACACCCACAGATACGCAGTATTTT.

Ten or more counts support this clonotype. This sequence joins TRBV12-3 or TRBV12-4 and TRBJ2-7; possibly TRBD2 for D (6 bases). CDR3 length: 15 residues. V lost 3 bases and J lost 4, with 16 bases in between. The CDR3 spells CASSFVGTPDYEQYF. The CDR3 DNA is TGTGCCAGCAGTTTCGTCGGGACTCCCGATTACGAGCAGTACTTC.

There are a few counts of this clonotype. The chain uses TRBV19 and TRBJ2-1; TRBD2 matches at 10 bases. Germline V lookup: CDR1 LNHDA, CDR2 SQIVND (reference sequence). V shed 8 bases and J 4 bases; nucleotides not matched to a gene: 11. This CDR3 region has 16 residues. This CDR3 is CASGDSSGSGYNEQFF. CDR3 nucleotide sequence: TGTGCCAGTGGCGATTCTAGCGGGAGCGGTTACAATGAGCAGTTCTTC.

Comments on this clonotype: Being one base from a much bigger clone, this may be a read error. The chain is built from TRBV5-1 and TRBJ2-1, with a weak D call TRBD1 (5 bases). The CDR3 covers 16 residues. The germline CDR1 and CDR2 sequences are SGHRS and YFSETQ. The CDR3 DNA reads as TGCGCCAGCAGCCCGATGACAGCGCAAGCTTACAATGAGCAGTCCTTC. Translating gives CASSPMTAQAYNEQSF.

This rearrangement joins TRBV10-2 to TRBJ2-5, with TRBD2 matching 8 bases. CDR3 length: 13 amino acids. V dropped 5 bases and J dropped 7; count of bases not matched to a gene: 6. Germline CDR1 reads WSHSY; CDR2 reads SAAADI. This CDR3 reads CASSSGTSWTQYF. CDR3 nucleotide sequence: TGCGCCAGCAGTTCCGGGACTAGTTGGACCCAGTACTTC.

The chain uses TRBV6-1 and TRBJ2-1; possibly TRBD1 or TRBD2 for D (5 bases each). The CDR3 spans 13 residues. Trimming cost V 4 bases and J 12 bases, with 16 bases left between them. Germline V gives CDR1 MNHNS, CDR2 SASEGT. CDR3 region: CASSGDASERQFF. CDR3 nucleotide sequence: TGTGCCAGCAGTGGGGACGCCTCCGAGAGGCAGTTCTTC.